What follows describes a single T cell receptor beta chain. Its antigen is not identified. The data belong to a study of cytomegalovirus exposure and HLA in healthy donors. Germline CDR1 SGHTA, CDR2 FQGNSA. The CDR3 length is 17 residues. V shed 5 bases and J 4 bases; nucleotides not matched to a gene: 12. Study observations and caveats: In a later analysis, common viral pathogens appeared linked to several of the most significant clusters.

PCR amplification relied on 60 Vbeta primers (plus 13 Jbeta primers). Sequencing was performed with immunoSEQ multiplex PCR; in TCRdb, only in-frame clones are kept and a portion is missing. The sample lists around 190,000 clones; around 82% were seen once. The chain couples TRBV7-2 to TRBJ2-1; TRBD1 aligns across 9 bases. The sequence came from a man in his late teens or twenties in good health and CMV-seronegative. Material: PBMCs. This CDR3 reads CASSGLLAGQGYNEQFF. In DNA form, the CDR3 reads TGTGCCAGCAGCGGACTACTGGCGGGACAGGGTTACAATGAGCAGTTCTTC.